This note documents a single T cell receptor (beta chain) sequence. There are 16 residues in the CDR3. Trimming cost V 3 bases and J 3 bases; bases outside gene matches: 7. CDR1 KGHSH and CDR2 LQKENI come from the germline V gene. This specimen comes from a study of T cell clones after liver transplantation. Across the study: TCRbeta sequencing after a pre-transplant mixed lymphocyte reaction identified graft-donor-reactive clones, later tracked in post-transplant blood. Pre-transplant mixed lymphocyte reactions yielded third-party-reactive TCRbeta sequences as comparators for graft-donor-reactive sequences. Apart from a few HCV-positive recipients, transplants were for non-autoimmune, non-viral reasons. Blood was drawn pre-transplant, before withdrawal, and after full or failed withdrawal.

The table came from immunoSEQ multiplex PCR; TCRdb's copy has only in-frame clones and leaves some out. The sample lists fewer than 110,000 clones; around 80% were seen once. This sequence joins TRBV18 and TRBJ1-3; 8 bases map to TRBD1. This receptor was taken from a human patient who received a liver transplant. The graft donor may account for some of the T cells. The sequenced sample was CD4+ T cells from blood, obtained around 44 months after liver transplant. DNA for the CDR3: TGTGCCAGCTCACCGCAGGGGGCGAACTTTGGAAACACCATATATTTT. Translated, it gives CASSPQGANFGNTIYF. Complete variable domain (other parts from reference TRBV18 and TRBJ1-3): NAGVMQNPRHLVRRRGQEARLRCSPMKGHSHVYWYRQLPEEGLKFMVYLQKENIIDESGMPKERFSAEFPKEGPSILRIQQVVRGDSAAYFCASSPQGANFGNTIYFGEGSWLTVV.